The 29 T cell receptor beta chains in this list originate from one sample, sequenced in a study of cytomegalovirus exposure and HLA in healthy donors. 60 Vbeta and 13 Jbeta primers were used in PCR. Clones were sequenced by immunoSEQ multiplex PCR, and TCRdb holds only the in-frame ones, with some missing. The repertoire has tens of thousands of clones, 77% of them found once; the top ten carry around 3.1%. The specimen was PBMCs. The origin of the receptors is a man aged 45-65 years in good health and CMV-seropositive.

This chain uses TRBV18 with TRBJ1-5, with a tentative D call TRBD1 (6 bases). The CDR3 sequence is 15 residues long. Germline CDR1 and CDR2: KGHSH and LQKENI. Trimming stripped 3 bases from V and 4 bases from J, with 13 bases between. The CDR3, as DNA: TGTGCCAGCTCACCCCCTGGACAGAGAAATCAGCCCCAGCATTTT. Its translation is CASSPPGQRNQPQHF.

In this sample, this clone turned up a few times. The chain joins TRBV5-4 to TRBJ2-7; D is unclear. There are 13 residues in the CDR3. Germline V gene sequence: CDR1 SGHNT, CDR2 YYREEE (reference sequence). The germline V and J ends were trimmed by 1 base and 2 bases, with 7 bases remaining between them. CDR3 DNA sequence: TGTGCCAGCAGCTTGCCAGAAGCCTACGAGCAGTACTTC. Residues: CASSLPEAYEQYF.

This clone turned up a few times. This chain uses TRBV30 with TRBJ1-6, with 8 bases fitting TRBD1. CDR3 length: 17 residues. CDR1 and CDR2 (germline): GTSNPN, SVGIG (reference sequence). V lost 3 bases and J lost 1; bases outside the gene matches: 8. The CDR3 reads CAWSPWTGMSYNSPLHF. For the CDR3, the DNA is TGTGCCTGGAGCCCATGGACAGGGATGTCCTATAATTCACCCCTCCACTTT.

The chain recombines TRBV2 with TRBJ2-3; possible D gene TRBD2, 6 bases. In germline, CDR1 is SNHLY, CDR2 FYNNEI. The CDR3 extends over 14 amino acids. V shed 7 bases and J shed 0 bases, with 11 bases lying between them. The CDR3 coding sequence is TGTGCCAGCATAGGCGGGATGAGCACAGATACGCAGTATTTT. Residues: CASIGGMSTDTQYF.

This chain joins TRBV5-1 and TRBJ2-7; TRBD2 matches at 8 bases. CDR1 is SGHRS and CDR2 is YFSETQ in the germline V gene. Losses at the gene ends were 2 bases for V and 2 bases for J; bases not matched to a gene: 3. The CDR3 sequence is 14 residues long. CDR3 amino acids: CASSLAGAPYEQYF. As DNA, the CDR3 is TGCGCCAGCAGCTTAGCGGGAGCGCCCTACGAGCAGTACTTC.

The V gene is TRBV4-3, the J gene TRBJ2-3; 10 positions match TRBD2. Germline V gene lookup returns CDR1 LGHNA and CDR2 YSLEER. The CDR3 totals 18 residues. V dropped 2 bases and J dropped 5; count of bases not matched to a gene: 13. The CDR3 sequence: CASSQWAGLAGVEDTQYF. The DNA of the CDR3 is TGCGCCAGCAGCCAATGGGCGGGCCTAGCGGGAGTTGAAGATACGCAGTATTTT.

This chain uses TRBV6-6 with TRBJ1-2; D is undetermined. The CDR3 sequence is 11 residues long. V lost 0 bases, J lost 8 bases, and 4 bases lay in between. CDR1 is MNHNY, CDR2 SVGAGI, per germline (reference sequence). The CDR3 sequence: CASSYSRGYTF. The CDR3 region has the DNA TGTGCCAGCAGTTACTCGAGGGGCTACACCTTC.

The genes are TRBV19 and TRBJ2-5, with 11 bases lining up with TRBD2. CDR1 and CDR2 (germline): LNHDA, SQIVND (reference sequence). This CDR3 region has 14 residues. V lost 6 bases, J lost 11 bases, and 11 bases stayed unmatched. The CDR3: CASSTIAGGLGQYF. The DNA for the CDR3 is TGTGCCAGTAGCACCATAGCGGGAGGGCTGGGACAGTACTTC.

This clone was recorded a few times. The J gene is TRBJ2-1, the V gene TRBV19; TRBD2 agrees at 9 bases. From germline, CDR1 is LNHDA and CDR2 SQIVND (reference sequence). The CDR3 has 15 residues. With V trimmed by 3 bases and J by 8 bases, 8 bases remained unmatched. The CDR3 coding sequence is TGTGCCAGTAGTATGGGAGCGGGAGGAGGCGATGAGCAGTTCTTC. It yields the protein CASSMGAGGGDEQFF. Together with reference TRBV19 and TRBJ2-1, the CDR3 gives the full variable domain: DGGITQSPKYLFRKEGQNVTLSCEQNLNHDAMYWYRQDPGQGLRLIYYSQIVNDFQKGDIAEGYSVSREKKESFPLTVTSAQKNPTAFYLCASSMGAGGGDEQFFGPGTRLTVL.

The chain recombines TRBV4-1 with TRBJ2-1; possible D gene TRBD1, 6 bases. The V gene's germline CDR1 is MGHRA and CDR2 YSYEKL. The CDR3 has 16 residues. The V gene lost 3 bases and the J gene lost 5 bases, with 17 bases spanning the gap. The CDR3 protein is CASSHLTGKGHNEQFF. CDR3 sequence (DNA): TGCGCCAGCAGCCATCTAACAGGGAAGGGACACAATGAGCAGTTCTTC.

This rearrangement joins TRBV9 to TRBJ1-2; 7 nucleotides line up with TRBD1. The CDR3 runs to 17 residues. Per germline, CDR1 SGDLS and CDR2 YYNGEE. Trimming cost V 4 bases and J 0 bases; bases outside gene matches: 12. The CDR3 DNA is TGTGCCAGCAGCCCTCAGACAGGGTTCAATACTAACTATGGCTACACCTTC. Encoded protein: CASSPQTGFNTNYGYTF.

V and J are TRBV19 and TRBJ2-3; 11 nucleotides match TRBD2. The CDR3 loop spans 18 amino acids. V dropped 5 bases and J dropped 0; count of bases not matched to a gene: 10. Germline CDR1 reads LNHDA; CDR2 reads SQIVND (reference sequence). CDR3 amino acids: CASSLGLTSGTSTDTQYF. The CDR3 bases are TGTGCCAGTAGTCTCGGGTTGACTAGCGGGACAAGCACAGATACGCAGTATTTT.

This clone was counted a few times. The chain couples TRBV6-1 to TRBJ2-1, with D perhaps matching TRBD1 (6 bases). V was clipped by 7 bases and J by 2 bases, with 15 bases between them. CDR3 length: 15 residues. The germline V gene has CDR1 MNHNS and CDR2 SASEGT. Here the CDR3 DNA reads TGTGCCAGCACCGAATCGGCAGGGGCCTACAATGAGCAGTTCTTC. It specifies CASTESAGAYNEQFF.

This clone occurred a few times. The chain carries TRBV18 and TRBJ1-5; a weak D match, TRBD1 (5 bases). CDR3 length: 15 amino acids. Germline V CDR1 and CDR2: KGHSH, LQKENI. V dropped 3 bases and J dropped 6 bases, with 15 bases sitting between them. The CDR3 region is CASSPVQERGQPQHF. CDR3 coding DNA: TGTGCCAGCTCACCCGTACAGGAGCGAGGTCAGCCCCAGCATTTT. The entire variable domain, with the rest obtained from reference TRBV18 and TRBJ1-5, is as follows: NAGVMQNPRHLVRRRGQEARLRCSPMKGHSHVYWYRQLPEEGLKFMVYLQKENIIDESGMPKERFSAEFPKEGPSILRIQQVVRGDSAAYFCASSPVQERGQPQHFGDGTRLSIL.

As concerns this clone: At one end, the junction sequence differs from germline, possibly due to a read error. The chain uses TRBV15 and TRBJ2-6; maybe TRBD1 (5 bases). The CDR3 has 18 amino acids. Germline assignment: CDR1 LNHNV and CDR2 YYDKDF (reference sequence). In DNA form, the CDR3 reads TGTGCCACCAGCAGAGATACCGACAGTATCTCTGTGGCCAACGTCCTGACTTTC. Protein sequence: CATSRDTDSISVANVLTF.

This clone has only a few counts. The chain combines TRBV6-4 with TRBJ2-3, with a tentative D call TRBD1 (6 bases). The germline gives CDR1 MRHNA, CDR2 SNTAGT. Deletions cut 0 bases from V and 4 bases from J, with 11 bases between. The CDR3 is 15 amino acids. The chain's CDR3 is CASSDSSRGADTQYF. For the CDR3, the DNA is TGTGCCAGCAGTGACTCGAGCAGGGGTGCAGATACGCAGTATTTT.

The chain is built from TRBV4-1 and TRBJ2-5, with D possibly matching TRBD1 (6 bases). The CDR3 is 14 residues long. Germline values: CDR1 MGHRA, CDR2 YSYEKL. Deletions cut 4 bases from V and 7 bases from J, with 16 bases between. CDR3 region: CASSRTGLMGTQYF. The CDR3 DNA follows: TGCGCCAGCAGCCGAACAGGGTTGATGGGGACCCAGTACTTC.

This chain uses TRBV5-4 with TRBJ1-2; a possible D gene is TRBD1 (6 bases). The V gene lost 5 bases and the J gene lost 2 bases, with 10 bases spanning the gap. CDR3 size: 13 residues. Germline loops: CDR1 SGHNT, CDR2 YYREEE (reference sequence). As DNA, the CDR3 is TGTGCCAGCAGTTTAGGACAGAACTATGGCTACACCTTC. Residues: CASSLGQNYGYTF.

This clone was observed a single time. The J gene is TRBJ2-3, the V gene TRBV9, with D tentatively TRBD1 (6 bases). The germline CDR1 and CDR2 sequences are SGDLS and YYNGEE. The CDR3 spans 18 residues. Trimming removed 4 bases at V and 0 bases at J, with 21 bases between. DNA for the CDR3: TGTGCCAGCAGCTTTAGCCAGGACAGCGTACTTAGCACAGATACGCAGTATTTT. Translation: CASSFSQDSVLSTDTQYF. The full variable domain, completed using reference TRBV9 and TRBJ2-3, is DSGVTQTPKHLITATGQRVTLRCSPRSGDLSVYWYQQSLDQGLQFLIQYYNGEERAKGNILERFSAQQFPDLHSELNLSSLELGDSALYFCASSFSQDSVLSTDTQYFGPGTRLTVL.

J is TRBJ1-2 and V is TRBV6-5, with D possibly TRBD1 on 6 matching bases. The CDR3 has 16 amino acids. Germline V gene lookup returns CDR1 MNHEY and CDR2 SVGAGI. V was trimmed by 0 bases and J by 1 base, leaving 12 bases between them. As DNA, the CDR3 is TGTGCCAGCAGTTACTCGACCAGGGGAAATAACTATGGCTACACCTTC. It yields the protein CASSYSTRGNNYGYTF.

This clone was observed a handful of times. The genes are TRBV5-1 and TRBJ1-1, with 7 positions matching TRBD1. The J segment lost 0 bases and the V segment lost 3 bases, leaving 2 bases of the junction unmatched. In germline, CDR1 is SGHRS, CDR2 YFSETQ. The CDR3 contains 14 residues. CDR3 sequence reads: CASSWGQLNTEAFF. The CDR3 DNA reads as TGCGCCAGCAGCTGGGGACAGCTGAACACTGAAGCTTTCTTT.

This clone was seen a few times. The chain joins TRBV5-6 to TRBJ2-7; D perhaps matches TRBD2 (5 bases). The CDR3 totals 14 residues. V was pared by 5 bases and J by 2 bases, with 14 bases between. Germline CDR1 reads SGHDT; CDR2 reads YYEEEE. The CDR3 spells CASSFGGRTYEQYF. DNA of the CDR3: TGTGCCAGCAGTTTCGGAGGACGTACCTACGAGCAGTACTTC.

On this clone: A junction boundary mismatches the germline segment, possibly from a read error. At the DNA level, this CDR3 is encoded by other sequences in the same sample as well. The chain couples TRBV9 to TRBJ1-1; 12 nucleotides agree with TRBD1. The CDR3 contains 16 residues. The germline CDR1 and CDR2 sequences are SGDLS and YYNGEE. DNA of the CDR3: TGTGCCAGCAGCGTATGGGACAGGGGGCGAGACACTGAAGCCTTCTTT. It yields the protein CASSVWDRGRDTEAFF.

The chain couples TRBV5-1 to TRBJ1-5; possibly TRBD1 for D (5 bases). This CDR3 has 16 residues. The V and J ends lost 4 bases and 5 bases respectively, with 19 bases between them. The V gene's germline CDR1 is SGHRS and CDR2 YFSETQ. Here the CDR3 reads CASSPGDGRGYQPQHF. The CDR3 nucleotides read TGCGCCAGCAGCCCGGGGGACGGGAGAGGCTATCAGCCCCAGCATTTT.

The chain is built from TRBV29-1 and TRBJ1-5; a possible D gene is TRBD1 (6 bases). The ends were cut back, 6 bases at V and 4 bases at J, with 13 bases in the middle. CDR3 length: 13 residues. Germline CDR1 is SQVTM and CDR2 is ANQGSEA. Written as DNA, the CDR3 is TGCAGCGTCGCCAAGGGGGAGAATCAGCCCCAGCATTTT. This codes for CSVAKGENQPQHF.

This clone appeared once. The chain uses TRBV7-2 and TRBJ1-1; 9 bases align to TRBD1. Germline V gene lookup returns CDR1 SGHTA and CDR2 FQGNSA. The CDR3 has 14 amino acids. Trimming took 5 bases from V and 1 from J; bases not matched to a gene: 2. The CDR3 region is CASSPQGANTEAFF. DNA of the CDR3: TGTGCCAGCAGCCCACAGGGGGCGAACACTGAAGCTTTCTTT.

The rearrangement joins TRBV5-1 to TRBJ2-1; 13 bases match TRBD2. This CDR3 contains 13 residues. CDR1 and CDR2 (germline): SGHRS, YFSETQ. With V trimmed by 7 bases and J by 9 bases, 4 bases remained unmatched. The DNA of the CDR3 is TGCGCCAGCGGAGGACTAGCGGGAGCTGAGCAGTTCTTC. It translates to CASGGLAGAEQFF. The full variable domain, completed using reference TRBV5-1 and TRBJ2-1, is KAGVTQTPRYLIKTRGQQVTLSCSPISGHRSVSWYQQTPGQGLQFLFEYFSETQRNKGNFPGRFSGRQFSNSRSEMNVSTLELGDSALYLCASGGLAGAEQFFGPGTRLTVL.

The chain has TRBV5-5 and TRBJ2-2, with D tentatively TRBD1 (5 bases). Germline V gene sequence: CDR1 SGHKS, CDR2 YYEKEE (reference sequence). CDR3 size: 17 residues. Trimming took off 2 bases at V and 6 bases at J, with 20 bases between the two ends. The CDR3 reads CASSFLLQVGAAGELFF. The CDR3 DNA reads as TGTGCCAGCAGCTTCCTATTACAAGTAGGGGCGGCCGGGGAGCTGTTTTTT.

The CDR3 loop reads CASSWSRQDGYTF. The CDR3 coding sequence is TGTGCCAGCAGCTGGAGCCGACAGGATGGCTACACCTTC. V gene TRBV7-9 combines with J gene TRBJ1-2, with D possibly being TRBD1 (6 bases). Trimming left V 4 bases short and J 6 bases short, with 12 bases between. The length of the CDR3 is 13 residues. Germline V CDR1 and CDR2: SEHNR, FQNEAQ (reference sequence).